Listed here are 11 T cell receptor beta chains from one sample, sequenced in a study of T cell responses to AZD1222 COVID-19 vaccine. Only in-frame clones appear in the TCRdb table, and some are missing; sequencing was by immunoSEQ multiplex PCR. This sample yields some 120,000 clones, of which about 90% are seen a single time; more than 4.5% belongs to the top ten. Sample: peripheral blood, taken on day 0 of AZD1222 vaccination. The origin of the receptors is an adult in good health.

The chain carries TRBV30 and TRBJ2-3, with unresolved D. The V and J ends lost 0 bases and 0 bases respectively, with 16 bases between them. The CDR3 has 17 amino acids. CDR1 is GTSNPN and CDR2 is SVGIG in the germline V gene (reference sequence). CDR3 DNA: TGTGCCTGGAGTGTATCCAGGACGCCGTCTAGCACAGATACGCAGTATTTT. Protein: CAWSVSRTPSSTDTQYF.

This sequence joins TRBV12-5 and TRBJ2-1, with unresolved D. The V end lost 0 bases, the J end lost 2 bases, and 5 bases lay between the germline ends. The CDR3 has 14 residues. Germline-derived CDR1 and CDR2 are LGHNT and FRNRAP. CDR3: CASGLVSAYNEQFF. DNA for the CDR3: TGTGCTAGTGGTTTGGTGTCCGCCTACAATGAGCAGTTCTTC.

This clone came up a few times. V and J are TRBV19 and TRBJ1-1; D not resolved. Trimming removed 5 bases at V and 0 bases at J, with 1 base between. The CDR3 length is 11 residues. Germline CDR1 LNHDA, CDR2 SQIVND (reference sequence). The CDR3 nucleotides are TGTGCCAGTAGTGTGAACACTGAAGCTTTCTTT. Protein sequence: CASSVNTEAFF.

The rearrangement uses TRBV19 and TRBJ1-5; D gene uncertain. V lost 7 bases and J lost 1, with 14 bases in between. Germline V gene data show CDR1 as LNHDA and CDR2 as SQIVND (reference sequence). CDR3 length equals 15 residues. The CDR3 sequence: CASNPYWGSNQPQHF. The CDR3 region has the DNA TGTGCCAGTAACCCATACTGGGGAAGCAATCAGCCCCAGCATTTT.

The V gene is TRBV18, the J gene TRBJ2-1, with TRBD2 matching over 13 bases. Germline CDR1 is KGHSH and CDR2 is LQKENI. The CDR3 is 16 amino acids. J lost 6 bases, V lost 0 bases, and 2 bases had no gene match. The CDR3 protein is CASSPPGTSGTNEQFF. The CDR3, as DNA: TGTGCCAGCTCACCACCAGGGACTAGCGGGACCAATGAGCAGTTCTTC.

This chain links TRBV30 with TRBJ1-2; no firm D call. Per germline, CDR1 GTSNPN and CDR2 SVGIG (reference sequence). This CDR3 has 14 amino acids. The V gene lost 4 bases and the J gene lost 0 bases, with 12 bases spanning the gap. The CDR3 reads CAWTPAATNYGYTF. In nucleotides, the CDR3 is TGTGCCTGGACCCCGGCAGCTACTAACTATGGCTACACCTTC.

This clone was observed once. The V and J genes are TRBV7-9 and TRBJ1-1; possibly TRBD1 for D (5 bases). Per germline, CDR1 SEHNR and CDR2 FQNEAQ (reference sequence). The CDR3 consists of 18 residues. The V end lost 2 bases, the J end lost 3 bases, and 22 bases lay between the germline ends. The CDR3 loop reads CASSLSRFPGGVDTEAFF. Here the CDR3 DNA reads TGTGCCAGCAGCTTATCCCGTTTCCCGGGAGGGGTAGACACTGAAGCTTTCTTT.

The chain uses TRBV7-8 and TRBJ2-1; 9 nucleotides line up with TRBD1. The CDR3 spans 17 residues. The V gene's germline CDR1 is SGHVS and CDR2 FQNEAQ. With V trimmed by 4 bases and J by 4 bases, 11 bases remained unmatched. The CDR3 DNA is TGTGCCAGCAGCTCCAGAGCAGGGGGACAGGGATACAATGAGCAGTTCTTC. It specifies CASSSRAGGQGYNEQFF.

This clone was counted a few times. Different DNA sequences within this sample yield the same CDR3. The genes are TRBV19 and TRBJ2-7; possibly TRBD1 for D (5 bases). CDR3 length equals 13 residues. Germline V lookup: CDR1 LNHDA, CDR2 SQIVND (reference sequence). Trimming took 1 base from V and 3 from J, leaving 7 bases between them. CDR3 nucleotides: TGTGCCAGTAGTATAGGGGGCGGCTACGAGCAGTACTTC. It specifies CASSIGGGYEQYF.

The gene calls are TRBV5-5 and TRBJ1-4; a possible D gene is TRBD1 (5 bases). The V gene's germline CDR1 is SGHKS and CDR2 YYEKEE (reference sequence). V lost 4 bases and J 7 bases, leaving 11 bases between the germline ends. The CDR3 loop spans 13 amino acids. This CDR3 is CASSPGATEKLFF. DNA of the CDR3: TGTGCCAGCAGCCCCGGGGCCACTGAAAAACTGTTTTTT.

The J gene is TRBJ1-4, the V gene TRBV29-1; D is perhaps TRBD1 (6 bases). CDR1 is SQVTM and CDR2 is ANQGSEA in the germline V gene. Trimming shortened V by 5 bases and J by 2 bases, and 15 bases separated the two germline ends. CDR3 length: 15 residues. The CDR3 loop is CSVSLGGQTNEKLFF. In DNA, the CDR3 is TGCAGCGTTTCTCTTGGGGGGCAGACTAATGAAAAACTGTTTTTT.